This T cell receptor beta chain was sequenced during a study of identical twins. This clonotype showed up many times. Its antigen remains unidentified. Using its own MiXCR run on the 5' RACE reads, TCRdb lists one record per CDR3 protein. Here the sample spans 200,000 to 300,000 distinct CDR3 sequences, about 7.5% being singletons. The CDR3 is 14 amino acids. CDR1 is LGHDT, CDR2 YNNKEL, per germline (reference sequence). V was cut by 2 bases and J by 8 bases, with 12 bases left in between. Broader study findings: High-abundance cord blood beta clonotypes had fewer insertions; memory repertoires showed none. Monozygotic twins shared more out-of-frame TCR alpha than recombination models predicted.

These data also formed part of another study, on yellow fever vaccine responses in identical twins. This second report adds: Reported findings indicate that twins' vaccine T cell responses seemed partially convergent, partially personalized.

The sequencing sample was made of CD8+ T cells sorted from blood. This sequence was found in a woman younger than 35 in good health. The chain combines TRBV3-1 with TRBJ2-2; D gene unclear. The CDR3 is CASSQRTVVGELFF. The CDR3 DNA reads as TGTGCCAGCAGCCAACGGACGGTAGTGGGGGAGCTGTTTTTT.